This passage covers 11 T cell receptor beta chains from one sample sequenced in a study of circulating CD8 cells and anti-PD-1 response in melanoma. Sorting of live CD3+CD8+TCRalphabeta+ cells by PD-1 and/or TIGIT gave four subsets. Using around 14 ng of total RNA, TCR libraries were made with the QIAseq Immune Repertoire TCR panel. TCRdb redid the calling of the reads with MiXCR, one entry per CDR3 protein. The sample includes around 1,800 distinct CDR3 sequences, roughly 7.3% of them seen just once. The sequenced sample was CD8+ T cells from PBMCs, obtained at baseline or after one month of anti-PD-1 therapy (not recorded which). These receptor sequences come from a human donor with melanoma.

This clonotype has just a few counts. As DNA, the CDR3 is TGTGCCAGCAGTCCCCTCTACGAGCAGTACTTC. Protein product: CASSPLYEQYF. The chain is built from TRBV28 and TRBJ2-7, with D unresolved. V dropped 5 bases and J dropped 3 bases, with 5 bases sitting between them. The CDR3 loop spans 11 amino acids. The germline V gene has CDR1 MDHEN and CDR2 SYDVKM.

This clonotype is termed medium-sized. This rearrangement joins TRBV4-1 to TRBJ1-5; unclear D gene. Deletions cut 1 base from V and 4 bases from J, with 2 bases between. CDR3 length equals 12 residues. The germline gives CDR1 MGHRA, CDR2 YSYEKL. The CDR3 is CASSQGNQPQHF. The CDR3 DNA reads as TGCGCCAGCAGCCAAGGAAATCAGCCCCAGCATTTT.

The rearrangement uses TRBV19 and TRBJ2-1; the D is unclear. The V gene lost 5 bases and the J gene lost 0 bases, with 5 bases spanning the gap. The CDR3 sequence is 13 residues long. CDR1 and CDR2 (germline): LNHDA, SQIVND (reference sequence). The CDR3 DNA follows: TGTGCCAGTAGTGAAAGCTCCTACAATGAGCAGTTCTTC. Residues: CASSESSYNEQFF.

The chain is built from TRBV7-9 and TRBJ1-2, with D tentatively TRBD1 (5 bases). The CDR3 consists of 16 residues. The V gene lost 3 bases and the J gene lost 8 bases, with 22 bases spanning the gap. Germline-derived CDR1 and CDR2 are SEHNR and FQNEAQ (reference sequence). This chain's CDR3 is CASSFATGTASIGYTF. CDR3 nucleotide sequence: TGTGCCAGCAGCTTCGCCACCGGGACGGCCAGTATAGGCTACACCTTC.

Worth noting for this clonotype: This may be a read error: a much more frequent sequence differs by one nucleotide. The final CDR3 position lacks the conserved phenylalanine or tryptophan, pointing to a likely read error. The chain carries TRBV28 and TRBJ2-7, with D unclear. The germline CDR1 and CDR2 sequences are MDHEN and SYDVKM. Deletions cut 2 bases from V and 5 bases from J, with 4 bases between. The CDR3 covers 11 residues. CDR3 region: CASSLANEQYL. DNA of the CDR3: TGTGCCAGCAGTTTAGCGAACGAGCAGTACCTC.

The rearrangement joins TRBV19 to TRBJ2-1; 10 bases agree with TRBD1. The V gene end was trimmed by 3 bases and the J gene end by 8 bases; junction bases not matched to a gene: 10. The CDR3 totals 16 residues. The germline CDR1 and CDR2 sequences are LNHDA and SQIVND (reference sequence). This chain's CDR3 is CASSIEDQTGGDEQFF. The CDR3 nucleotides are TGTGCCAGTAGTATCGAGGATCAGACAGGGGGCGATGAGCAGTTCTTC.

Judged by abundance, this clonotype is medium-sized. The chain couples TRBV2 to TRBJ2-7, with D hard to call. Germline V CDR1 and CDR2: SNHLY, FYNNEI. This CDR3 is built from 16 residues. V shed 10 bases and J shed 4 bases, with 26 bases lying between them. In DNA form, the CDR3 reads TGTGCCAATCAAAAGTCCCAGGTTCCCGACCTTTACGAGCAGTACTTC. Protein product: CANQKSQVPDLYEQYF.

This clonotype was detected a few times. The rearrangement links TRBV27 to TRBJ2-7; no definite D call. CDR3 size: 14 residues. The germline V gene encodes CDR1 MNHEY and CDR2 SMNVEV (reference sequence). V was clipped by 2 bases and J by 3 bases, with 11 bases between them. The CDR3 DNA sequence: TGTGCCAGCAGTTTAATGGGTGTTGTCTACGAGCAGTACTTC. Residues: CASSLMGVVYEQYF.

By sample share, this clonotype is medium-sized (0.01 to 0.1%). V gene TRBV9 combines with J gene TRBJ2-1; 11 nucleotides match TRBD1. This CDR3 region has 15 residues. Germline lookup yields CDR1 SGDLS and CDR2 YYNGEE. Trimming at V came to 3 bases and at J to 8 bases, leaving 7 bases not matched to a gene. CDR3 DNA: TGTGCCAGCAGCGCGGGGACAGGGGGTATCGATGAGCAGTTCTTC. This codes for CASSAGTGGIDEQFF.

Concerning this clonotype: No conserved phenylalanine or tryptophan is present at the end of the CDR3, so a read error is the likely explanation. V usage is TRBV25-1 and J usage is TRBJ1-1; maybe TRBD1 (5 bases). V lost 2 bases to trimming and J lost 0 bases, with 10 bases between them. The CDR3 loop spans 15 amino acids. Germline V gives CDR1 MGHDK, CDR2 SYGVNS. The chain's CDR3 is CASSETGPLNTEAFS. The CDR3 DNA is TGTGCCAGCAGTGAAACGGGGCCCTTGAACACTGAAGCTTTCTCT.

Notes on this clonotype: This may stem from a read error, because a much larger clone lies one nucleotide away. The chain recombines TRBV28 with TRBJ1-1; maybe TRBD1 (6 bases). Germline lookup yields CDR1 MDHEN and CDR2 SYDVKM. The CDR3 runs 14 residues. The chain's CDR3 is CASSFSRGETEALF. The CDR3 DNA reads TGTGCCAGCAGTTTTTCCAGGGGAGAAACTGAAGCTCTCTTT. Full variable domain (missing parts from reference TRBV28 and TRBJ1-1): DVKVTQSSRYLVKRTGEKVFLECVQDMDHENMFWYRQDPGLGLRLIYFSYDVKMKEKGDIPEGYSVSREKKERFSLILESASTNQTSMYLCASSFSRGETEALFGQGTRLTVV.